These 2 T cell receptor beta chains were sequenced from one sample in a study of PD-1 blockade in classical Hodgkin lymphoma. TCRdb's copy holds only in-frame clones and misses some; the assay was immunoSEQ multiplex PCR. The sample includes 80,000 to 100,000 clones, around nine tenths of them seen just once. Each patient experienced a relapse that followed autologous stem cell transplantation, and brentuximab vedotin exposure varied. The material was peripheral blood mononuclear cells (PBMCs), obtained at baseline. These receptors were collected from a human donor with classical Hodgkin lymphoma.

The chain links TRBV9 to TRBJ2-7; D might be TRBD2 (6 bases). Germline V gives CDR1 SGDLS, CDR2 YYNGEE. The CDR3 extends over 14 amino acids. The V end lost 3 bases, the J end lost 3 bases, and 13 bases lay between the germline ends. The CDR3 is CASSAGLIGYEQYF. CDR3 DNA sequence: TGTGCCAGCAGCGCAGGACTAATTGGCTACGAGCAGTACTTC.

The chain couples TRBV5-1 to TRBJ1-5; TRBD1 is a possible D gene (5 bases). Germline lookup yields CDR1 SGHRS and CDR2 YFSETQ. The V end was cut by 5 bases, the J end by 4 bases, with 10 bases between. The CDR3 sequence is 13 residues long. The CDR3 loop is CASREGENQPQHF. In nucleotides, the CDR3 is TGCGCCAGCAGAGAAGGGGAAAATCAGCCCCAGCATTTT. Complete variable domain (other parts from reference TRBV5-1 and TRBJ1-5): KAGVTQTPRYLIKTRGQQVTLSCSPISGHRSVSWYQQTPGQGLQFLFEYFSETQRNKGNFPGRFSGRQFSNSRSEMNVSTLELGDSALYLCASREGENQPQHFGDGTRLSIL.